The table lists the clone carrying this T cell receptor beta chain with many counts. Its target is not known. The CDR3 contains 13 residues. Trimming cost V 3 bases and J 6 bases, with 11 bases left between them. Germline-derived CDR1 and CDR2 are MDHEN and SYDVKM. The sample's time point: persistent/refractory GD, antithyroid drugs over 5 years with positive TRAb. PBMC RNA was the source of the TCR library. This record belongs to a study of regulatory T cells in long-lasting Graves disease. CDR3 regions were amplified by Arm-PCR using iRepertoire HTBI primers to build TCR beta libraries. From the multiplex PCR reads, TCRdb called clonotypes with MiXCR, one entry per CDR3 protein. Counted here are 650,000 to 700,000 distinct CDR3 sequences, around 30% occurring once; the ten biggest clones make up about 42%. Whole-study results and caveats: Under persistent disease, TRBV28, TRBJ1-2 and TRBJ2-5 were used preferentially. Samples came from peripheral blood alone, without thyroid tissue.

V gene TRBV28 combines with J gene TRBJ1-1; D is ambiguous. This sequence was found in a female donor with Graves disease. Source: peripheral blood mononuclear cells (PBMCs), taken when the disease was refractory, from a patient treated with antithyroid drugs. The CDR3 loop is CASSFGRSSEAFF. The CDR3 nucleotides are TGTGCCAGCAGTTTTGGTAGAAGTTCTGAAGCTTTCTTT.